Listed below are T cell receptor beta chains from one sample, sequenced in a study of tumor-infiltrating lymphocytes in primary liver carcinoma. TCRdb analysed the multiplex PCR reads with MiXCR anew, one entry per CDR3 protein. Seen here are about 120,000 distinct CDR3 sequences, 65% observed once, and the top ten hold roughly a tenth. The material sequenced was liver tumor tissue from sampling region 1. The receptors were sampled from a woman aged 55-75 years with primary liver carcinoma and hepatitis B virus infection. Each CDR3 is given with its conserved first and last residue.

12	TRBJ2-4	TRBV28	CASTSTKNIQYF
15	TRBJ2-7	TRBV11-2	CASSLDRGEAYEQYF
15	TRBJ2-7	TRBV5-1	CASGLFGDSSYEQYF
16	TRBJ1-5	TRBV6-1	CASSERGHFSNQPQHF
14	TRBJ2-3	TRBV29-1	CRVHREGSTDKQYF
14	TRBJ2-1	TRBV12-3/TRBV12-4	CAGKTWTRVNEQFF
13	TRBJ1-5	TRBV6-1	CASKEQVNQPQHF
15	TRBJ2-3	TRBV4-1	CPSSQESGSINTQYF
13	TRBJ2-3	TRBV19	CASNRDSLDTQYF
15	.	TRBV11-2	CASSLEKGQGYEQFF
15	TRBJ2-4	TRBV5-1	CASSLRTGGENIQYF
17	TRBJ2-2	TRBV11-2	CASSQEVRTTVPGEPSF
14	TRBJ1-4	TRBV5-1	CASSLERANEKLFF
13	TRBJ2-5	TRBV5-1	CASSPRLGETQYF
16	TRBJ2-7	TRBV5-4	CAGSPPGGRGNYEQYF
15	TRBJ1-5	TRBV12-3/TRBV12-4	CASSQLSSVNQPQHF
19	TRBJ2-5	TRBV11-2	CASIPSAELAGGGRETQYF
16	TRBJ2-3	TRBV5-1	CTSSSGVSRRTDTQYF
14	TRBJ2-4	TRBV23-1	CASSPRRGKNIQYF
12	TRBJ1-1	TRBV20-1	CSASPGVTEAFF
14	TRBJ1-2	TRBV18	CASSPTTGVDGYTF
13	TRBJ1-1	TRBV28	CASSPREDTEAFF
14	TRBJ2-1	TRBV28	CASSYQLAYNEQFF
18	TRBJ2-3	TRBV29-1	CSAVGGGLAGGPTDTQYF
14	TRBJ1-1	TRBV29-1	CSDVSGQLNTEAFF
15	TRBJ2-3	TRBV5-6	CASSLGLASTDTQYF
16	TRBJ2-1	TRBV7-9	CASSILRGGGNNEQFF
20	TRBJ2-2	TRBV11-3	CASSLEMGLAGVGSPGELFF
14	TRBJ2-1	TRBV24-1	CATSDFHSINEQFF
19	TRBJ2-3	TRBV11-2	CVSSPERGGYCGRTDTQYF
15	TRBJ2-1	TRBV20-1	CSAREISGGYNEQFF